This TCR beta chain was recovered during a study of T cells after yellow fever vaccination. This CDR3 is built from 14 residues. The V gene lost 3 bases and the J gene lost 2 bases, with 10 bases spanning the gap. CDR1 is DFQATT and CDR2 is SNEGSKA in the germline V gene (reference sequence). TCRdb independently ran MiXCR on the 5' RACE reads; one entry per CDR3 protein. The sample consists of approximately 610,000 distinct CDR3 sequences, less than 20% of them appearing once. The sample was PBMCs, taken 5 days after the first yellow fever vaccination. This receptor was taken from a man aged 18-30 years who received the YFV17D yellow fever vaccine. The chain employs TRBV20-1 and TRBJ2-2; tentatively, D is TRBD1 (6 bases). Here the CDR3 DNA reads TGCAGTGCTAGCGGGACACCTAACACCGGGGAGCTGTTTTTT. Translating gives CSASGTPNTGELFF.